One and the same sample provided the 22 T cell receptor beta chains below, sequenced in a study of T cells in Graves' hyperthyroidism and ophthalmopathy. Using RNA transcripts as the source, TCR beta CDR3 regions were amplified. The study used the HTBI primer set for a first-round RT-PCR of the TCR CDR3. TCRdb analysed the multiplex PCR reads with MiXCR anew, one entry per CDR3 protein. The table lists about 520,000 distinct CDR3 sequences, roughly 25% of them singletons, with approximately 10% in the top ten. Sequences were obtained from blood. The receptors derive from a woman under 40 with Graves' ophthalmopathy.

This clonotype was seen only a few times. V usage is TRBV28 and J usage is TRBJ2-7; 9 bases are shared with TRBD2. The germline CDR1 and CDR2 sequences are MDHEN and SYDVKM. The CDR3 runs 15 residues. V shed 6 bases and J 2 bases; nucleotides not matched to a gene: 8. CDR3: CASRTRTSEAYEQYF. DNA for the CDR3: TGTGCCAGCAGAACCAGGACTAGCGAAGCCTACGAGCAGTACTTC.

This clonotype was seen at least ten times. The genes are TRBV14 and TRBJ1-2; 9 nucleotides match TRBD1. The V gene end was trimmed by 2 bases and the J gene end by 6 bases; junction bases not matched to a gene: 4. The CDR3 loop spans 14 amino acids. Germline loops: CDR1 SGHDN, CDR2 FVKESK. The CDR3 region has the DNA TGTGCCAGCAGCCAAATACAGGGGGCACATGGCTACACCTTC. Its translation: CASSQIQGAHGYTF.

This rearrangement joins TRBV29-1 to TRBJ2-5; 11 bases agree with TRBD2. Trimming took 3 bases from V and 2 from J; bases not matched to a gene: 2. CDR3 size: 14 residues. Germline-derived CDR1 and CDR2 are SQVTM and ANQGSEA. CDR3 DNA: TGCAGCGTTGAGTTAGCGGGGGGGCAAGAGACCCAGTACTTC. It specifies CSVELAGGQETQYF.

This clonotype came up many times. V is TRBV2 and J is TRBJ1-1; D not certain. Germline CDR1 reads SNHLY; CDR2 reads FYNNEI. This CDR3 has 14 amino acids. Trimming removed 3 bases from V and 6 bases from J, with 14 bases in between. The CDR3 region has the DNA TGTGCCAGCAGTGAGAACAACATGGGCCCTGAAGCTTTCTTT. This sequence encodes CASSENNMGPEAFF.

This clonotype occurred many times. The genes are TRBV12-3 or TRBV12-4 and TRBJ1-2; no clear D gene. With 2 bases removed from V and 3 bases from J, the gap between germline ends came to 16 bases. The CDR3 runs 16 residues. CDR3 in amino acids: CASSLNGWEGHYGYTF. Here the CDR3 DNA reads TGTGCCAGCAGTTTAAATGGGTGGGAGGGTCACTATGGCTACACCTTC.

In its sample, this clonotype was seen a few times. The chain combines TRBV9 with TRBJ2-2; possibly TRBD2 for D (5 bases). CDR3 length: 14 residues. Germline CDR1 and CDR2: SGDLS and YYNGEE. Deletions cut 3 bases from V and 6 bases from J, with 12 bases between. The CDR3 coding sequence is TGTGCCAGCAGCGATCCACTAGAACCCGGGGAGCTGTTTTTT. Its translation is CASSDPLEPGELFF.

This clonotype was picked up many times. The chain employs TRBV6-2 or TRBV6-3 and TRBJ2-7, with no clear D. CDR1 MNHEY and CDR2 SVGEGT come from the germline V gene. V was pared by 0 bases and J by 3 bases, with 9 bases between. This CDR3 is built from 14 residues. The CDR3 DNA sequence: TGTGCCAGCAGTTACTCTCCTAGTTACTACGAGCAGTACTTC. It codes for CASSYSPSYYEQYF.

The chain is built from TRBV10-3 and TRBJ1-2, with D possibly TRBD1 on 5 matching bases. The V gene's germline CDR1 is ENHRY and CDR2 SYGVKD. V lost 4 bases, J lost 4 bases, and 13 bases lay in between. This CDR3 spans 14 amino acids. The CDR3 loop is CAISVRGALYGYTF. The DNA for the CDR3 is TGTGCCATCAGTGTAAGAGGGGCCCTCTATGGCTACACCTTC.

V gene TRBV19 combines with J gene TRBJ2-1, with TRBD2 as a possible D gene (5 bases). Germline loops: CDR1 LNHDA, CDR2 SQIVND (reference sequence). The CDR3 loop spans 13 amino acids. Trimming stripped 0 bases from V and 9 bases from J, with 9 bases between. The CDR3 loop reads CASSIDLGSEQFF. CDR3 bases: TGTGCCAGTAGTATAGATCTGGGGAGTGAGCAGTTCTTC.

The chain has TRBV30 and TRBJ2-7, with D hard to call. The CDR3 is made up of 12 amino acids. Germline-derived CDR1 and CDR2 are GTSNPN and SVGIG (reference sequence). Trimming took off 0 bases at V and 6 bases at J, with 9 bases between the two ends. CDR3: CAWSVLYTEQYF. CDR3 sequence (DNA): TGTGCCTGGAGTGTACTGTACACCGAGCAGTACTTC.

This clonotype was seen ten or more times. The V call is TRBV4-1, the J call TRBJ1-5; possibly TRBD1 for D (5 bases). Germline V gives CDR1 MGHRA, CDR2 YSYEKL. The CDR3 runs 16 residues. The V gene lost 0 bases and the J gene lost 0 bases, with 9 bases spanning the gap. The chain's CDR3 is CASSQDRGYSNQPQHF. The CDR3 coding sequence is TGCGCCAGCAGCCAAGATAGGGGCTATAGCAATCAGCCCCAGCATTTT.

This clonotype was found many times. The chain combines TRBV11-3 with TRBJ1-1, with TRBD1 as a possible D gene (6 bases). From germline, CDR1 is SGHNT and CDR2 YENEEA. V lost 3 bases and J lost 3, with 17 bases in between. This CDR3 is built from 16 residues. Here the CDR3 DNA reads TGTGCCAGCAGCTTCCACATCAGGGGAGAAGACACTGAAGCTTTCTTT. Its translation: CASSFHIRGEDTEAFF.

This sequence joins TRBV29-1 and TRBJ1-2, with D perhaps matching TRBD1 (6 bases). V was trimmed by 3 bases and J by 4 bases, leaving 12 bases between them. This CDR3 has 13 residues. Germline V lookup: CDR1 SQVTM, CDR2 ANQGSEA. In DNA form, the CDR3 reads TGCAGCGTTGACCTGGGACAAAGCTATGGCTACACCTTC. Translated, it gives CSVDLGQSYGYTF.

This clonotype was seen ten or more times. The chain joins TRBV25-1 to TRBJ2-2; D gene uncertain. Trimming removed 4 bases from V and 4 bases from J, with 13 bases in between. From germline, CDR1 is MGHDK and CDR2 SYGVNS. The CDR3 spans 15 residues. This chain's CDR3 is CASSAPLGPTGELFF. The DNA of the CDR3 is TGTGCCAGCAGTGCCCCTTTAGGCCCCACCGGGGAGCTGTTTTTT. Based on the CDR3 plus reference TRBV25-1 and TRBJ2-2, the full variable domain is EADIYQTPRYLVIGTGKKITLECSQTMGHDKMYWYQQDPGMELHLIHYSYGVNSTEKGDLSSESTVSRIRTEHFPLTLESARPSHTSQYLCASSAPLGPTGELFFGEGSRLTVL.

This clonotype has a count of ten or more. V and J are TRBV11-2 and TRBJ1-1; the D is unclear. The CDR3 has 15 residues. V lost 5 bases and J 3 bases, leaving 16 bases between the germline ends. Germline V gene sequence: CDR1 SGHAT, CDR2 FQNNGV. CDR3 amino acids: CASSLTLERDTEAFF. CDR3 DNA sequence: TGTGCCAGCAGCCTCACCCTGGAGAGGGACACTGAAGCTTTCTTT.

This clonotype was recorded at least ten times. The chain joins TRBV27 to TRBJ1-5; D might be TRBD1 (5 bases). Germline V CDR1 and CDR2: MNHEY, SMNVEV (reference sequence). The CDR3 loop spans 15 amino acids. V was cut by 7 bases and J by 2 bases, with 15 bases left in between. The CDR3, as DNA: TGTGCCAGCACCGGCGACAGCCGCGGCAATCAGCCCCAGCATTTT. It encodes CASTGDSRGNQPQHF.

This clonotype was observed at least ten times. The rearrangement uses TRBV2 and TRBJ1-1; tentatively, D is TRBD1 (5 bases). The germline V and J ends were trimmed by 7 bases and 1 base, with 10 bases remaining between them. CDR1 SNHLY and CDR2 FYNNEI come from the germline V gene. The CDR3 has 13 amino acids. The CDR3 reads CASMETENTEAFF. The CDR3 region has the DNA TGTGCCAGCATGGAGACAGAGAACACTGAAGCTTTCTTT.

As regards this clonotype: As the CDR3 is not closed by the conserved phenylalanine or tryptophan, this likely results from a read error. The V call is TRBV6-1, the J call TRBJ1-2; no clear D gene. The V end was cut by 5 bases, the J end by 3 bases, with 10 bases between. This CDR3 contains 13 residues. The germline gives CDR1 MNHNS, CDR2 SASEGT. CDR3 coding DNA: TGTGCCAGCAGTCCCCGTGGGTACTATGGCTACACCTTG. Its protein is CASSPRGYYGYTL.

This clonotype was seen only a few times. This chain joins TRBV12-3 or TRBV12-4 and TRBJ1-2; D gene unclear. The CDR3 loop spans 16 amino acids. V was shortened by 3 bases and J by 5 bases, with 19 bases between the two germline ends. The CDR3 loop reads CASSFDRSPMGYGYTF. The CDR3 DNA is TGTGCCAGCAGTTTCGACCGGTCCCCCATGGGGTATGGCTACACCTTC.

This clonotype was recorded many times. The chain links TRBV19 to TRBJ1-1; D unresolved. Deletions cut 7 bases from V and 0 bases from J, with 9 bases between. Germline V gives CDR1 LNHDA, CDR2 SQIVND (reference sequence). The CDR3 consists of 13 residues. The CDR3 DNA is TGTGCCAGTACCATCGGGATGAACACTGAAGCTTTCTTT. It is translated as CASTIGMNTEAFF.

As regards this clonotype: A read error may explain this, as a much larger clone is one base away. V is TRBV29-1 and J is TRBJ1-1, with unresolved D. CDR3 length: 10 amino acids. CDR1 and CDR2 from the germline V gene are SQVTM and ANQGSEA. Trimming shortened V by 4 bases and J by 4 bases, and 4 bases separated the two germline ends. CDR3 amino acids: CSVGTTEAFF. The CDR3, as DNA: TGCAGCGTTGGGACCACTGAAGCTTTCTTT.

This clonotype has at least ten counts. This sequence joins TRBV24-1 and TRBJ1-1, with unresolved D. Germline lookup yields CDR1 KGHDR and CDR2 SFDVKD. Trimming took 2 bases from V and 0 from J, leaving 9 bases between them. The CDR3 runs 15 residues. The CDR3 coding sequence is TGTGCCACCAGTGATTCCACAGCAATGAACACTGAAGCTTTCTTT. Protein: CATSDSTAMNTEAFF.